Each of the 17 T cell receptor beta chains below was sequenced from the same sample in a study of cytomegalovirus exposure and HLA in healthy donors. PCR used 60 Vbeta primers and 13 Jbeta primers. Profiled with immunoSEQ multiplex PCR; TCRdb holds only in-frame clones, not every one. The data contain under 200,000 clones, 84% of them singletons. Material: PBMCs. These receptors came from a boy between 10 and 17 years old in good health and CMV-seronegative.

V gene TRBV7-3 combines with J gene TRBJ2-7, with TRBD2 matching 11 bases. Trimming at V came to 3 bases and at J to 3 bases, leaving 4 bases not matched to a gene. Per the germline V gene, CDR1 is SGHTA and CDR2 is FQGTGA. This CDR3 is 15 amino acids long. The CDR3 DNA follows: TGTGCCAGCAGCTTGCGACTAGCGGGGTTCTACGAGCAGTACTTC. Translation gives CASSLRLAGFYEQYF.

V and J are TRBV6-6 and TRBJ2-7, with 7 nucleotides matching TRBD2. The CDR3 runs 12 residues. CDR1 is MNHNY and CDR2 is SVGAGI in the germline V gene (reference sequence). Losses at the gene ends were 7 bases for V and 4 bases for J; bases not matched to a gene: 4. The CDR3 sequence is CASTTGGYEQYF. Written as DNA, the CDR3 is TGTGCCAGCACTACGGGGGGATACGAGCAGTACTTC.

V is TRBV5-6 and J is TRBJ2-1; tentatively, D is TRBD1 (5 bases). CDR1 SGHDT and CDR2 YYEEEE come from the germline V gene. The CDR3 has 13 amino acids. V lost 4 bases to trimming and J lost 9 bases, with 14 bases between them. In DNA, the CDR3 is TGTGCCAGCAGCGGCCCCAGGGTACGTGAGCAGTTCTTC. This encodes CASSGPRVREQFF.

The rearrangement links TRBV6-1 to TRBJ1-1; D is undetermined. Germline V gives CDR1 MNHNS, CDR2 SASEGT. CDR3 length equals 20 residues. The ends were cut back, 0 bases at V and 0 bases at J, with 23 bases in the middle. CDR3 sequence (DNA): TGTGCCAGCAGTGAAGCGTCGGTGTCGAGAGGGTTTGGGATGAACACTGAAGCTTTCTTT. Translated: CASSEASVSRGFGMNTEAFF.

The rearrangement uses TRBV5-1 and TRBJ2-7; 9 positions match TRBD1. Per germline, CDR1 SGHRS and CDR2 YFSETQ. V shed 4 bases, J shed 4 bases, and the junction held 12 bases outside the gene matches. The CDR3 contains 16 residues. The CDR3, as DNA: TGCGCCAGCAGCCCCTCCTCAGGGACAGGGCCATACGAGCAGTACTTC. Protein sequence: CASSPSSGTGPYEQYF.

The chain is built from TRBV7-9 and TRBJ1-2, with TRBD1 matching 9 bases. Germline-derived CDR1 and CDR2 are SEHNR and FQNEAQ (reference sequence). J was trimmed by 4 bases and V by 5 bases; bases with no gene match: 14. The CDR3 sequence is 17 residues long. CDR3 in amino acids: CASSPKGGQGRFYGYTF. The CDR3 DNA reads TGTGCCAGCAGCCCGAAAGGGGGACAGGGCCGCTTCTATGGCTACACCTTC. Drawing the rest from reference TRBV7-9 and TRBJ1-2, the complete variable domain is DTGVSQNPRHKITKRGQNVTFRCDPISEHNRLYWYRQTLGQGPEFLTYFQNEAQLEKSRLLSDRFSAERPKGSFSTLEIQRTEQGDSAMYLCASSPKGGQGRFYGYTFGSGTRLTVV.

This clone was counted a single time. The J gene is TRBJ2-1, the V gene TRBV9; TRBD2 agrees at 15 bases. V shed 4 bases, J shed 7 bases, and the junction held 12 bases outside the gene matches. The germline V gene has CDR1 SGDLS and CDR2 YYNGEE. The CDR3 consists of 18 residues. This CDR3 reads CASSQTTGLAGGRNEQFF. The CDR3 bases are TGTGCCAGCAGCCAAACAACAGGACTAGCGGGGGGGCGGAATGAGCAGTTCTTC.

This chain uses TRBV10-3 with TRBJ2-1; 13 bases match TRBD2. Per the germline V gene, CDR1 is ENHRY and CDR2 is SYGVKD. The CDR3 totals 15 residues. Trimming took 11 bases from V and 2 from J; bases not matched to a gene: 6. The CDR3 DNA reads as TGTGCCTCCCGGACTAGCGGGAGTCCCTACAATGAGCAGTTCTTC. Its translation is CASRTSGSPYNEQFF.

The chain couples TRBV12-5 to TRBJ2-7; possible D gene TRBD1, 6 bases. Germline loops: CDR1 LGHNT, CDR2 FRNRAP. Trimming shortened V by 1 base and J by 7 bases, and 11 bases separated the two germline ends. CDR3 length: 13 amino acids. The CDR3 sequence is CASGLGGQWEQYF. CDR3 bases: TGTGCTAGTGGTTTGGGGGGGCAATGGGAGCAGTACTTC.

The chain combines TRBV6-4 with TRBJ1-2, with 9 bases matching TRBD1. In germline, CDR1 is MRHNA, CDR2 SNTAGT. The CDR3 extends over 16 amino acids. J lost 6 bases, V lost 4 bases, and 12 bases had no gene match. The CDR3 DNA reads TGTGCCAGCAGTGTCGAGCCGGGACAGGGAATGAATGGCTACACCTTC. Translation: CASSVEPGQGMNGYTF.

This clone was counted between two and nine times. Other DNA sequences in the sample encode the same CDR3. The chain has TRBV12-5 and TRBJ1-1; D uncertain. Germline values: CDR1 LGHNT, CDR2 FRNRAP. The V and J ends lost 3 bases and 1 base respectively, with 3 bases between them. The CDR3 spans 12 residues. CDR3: CASGFKNTEAFF. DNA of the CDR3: TGTGCTAGTGGTTTTAAGAACACTGAAGCTTTCTTT.

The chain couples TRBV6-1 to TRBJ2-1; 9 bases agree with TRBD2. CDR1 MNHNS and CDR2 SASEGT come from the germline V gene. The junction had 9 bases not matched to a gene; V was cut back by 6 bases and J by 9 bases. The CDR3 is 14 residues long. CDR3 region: CASRGGRAGVEQFF. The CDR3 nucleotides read TGTGCCAGCAGAGGCGGGAGGGCCGGGGTTGAGCAGTTCTTC.

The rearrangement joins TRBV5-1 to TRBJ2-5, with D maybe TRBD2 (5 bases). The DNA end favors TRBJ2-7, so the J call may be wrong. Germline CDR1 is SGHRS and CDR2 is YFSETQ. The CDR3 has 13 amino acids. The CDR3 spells CASSLARDYEQYF. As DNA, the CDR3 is TGCGCCAGCAGCTTGGCCCGGGATTACGAGCAGTACTTC.

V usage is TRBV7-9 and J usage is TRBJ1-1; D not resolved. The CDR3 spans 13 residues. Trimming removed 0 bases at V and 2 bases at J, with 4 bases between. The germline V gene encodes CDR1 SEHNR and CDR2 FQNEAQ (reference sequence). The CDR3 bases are TGTGCCAGCAGCTTAGCAGCAAACACTGAAGCTTTCTTT. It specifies CASSLAANTEAFF.

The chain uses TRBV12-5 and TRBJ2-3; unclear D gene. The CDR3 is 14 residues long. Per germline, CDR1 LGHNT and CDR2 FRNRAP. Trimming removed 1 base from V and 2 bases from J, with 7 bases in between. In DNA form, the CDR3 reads TGTGCTAGTGGTTTGGACAGAACCACAGATACGCAGTATTTT. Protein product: CASGLDRTTDTQYF.

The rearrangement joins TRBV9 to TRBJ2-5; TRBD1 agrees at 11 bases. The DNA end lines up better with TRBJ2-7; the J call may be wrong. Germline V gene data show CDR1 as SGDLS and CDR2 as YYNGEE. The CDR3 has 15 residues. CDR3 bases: TGTGCCAGCAGCCTAGGGACAGGGGGGCCCTACGAGCAGTACTTC. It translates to CASSLGTGGPYEQYF.

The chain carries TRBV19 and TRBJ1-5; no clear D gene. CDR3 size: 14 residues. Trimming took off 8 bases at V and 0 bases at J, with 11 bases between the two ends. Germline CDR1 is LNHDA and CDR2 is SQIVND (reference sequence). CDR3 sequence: CASESLTSNQPQHF. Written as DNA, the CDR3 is TGTGCCAGTGAGTCACTTACTAGCAATCAGCCCCAGCATTTT.